Shown below are 13 T cell receptor beta chains from a single sample sequenced in a study of cytomegalovirus exposure and HLA in healthy donors. Primers included in the PCR were 60 Vbeta and 13 Jbeta primers. Profiling relied on immunoSEQ multiplex PCR, and the TCRdb table lists in-frame clones only, not all of them. The sample has more than 95,000 clones, around 70% seen once. Sequences were obtained from PBMCs. These receptors all come from a woman in her late teens or twenties in good health and CMV-seronegative.

The rearrangement joins TRBV29-1 to TRBJ1-5; D not certain. The germline V and J ends were trimmed by 6 bases and 0 bases, with 9 bases remaining between them. Germline-derived CDR1 and CDR2 are SQVTM and ANQGSEA. This CDR3 spans 13 amino acids. CDR3 sequence reads: CSVQDNSNQPQHF. As DNA, the CDR3 is TGCAGCGTCCAAGACAATAGCAATCAGCCCCAGCATTTT.

The rearrangement uses TRBV2 and TRBJ1-1; D is unresolved. Germline V gives CDR1 SNHLY, CDR2 FYNNEI. This CDR3 is built from 11 residues. V was clipped by 4 bases and J by 7 bases, with 7 bases between them. CDR3 bases: TGTGCCAGCAGTGCTAGTAGTGAAGCTTTCTTT. It specifies CASSASSEAFF.

DNA for the CDR3: TGTGCCAGCCAAGCCGGGCAGGGCACGAACACTGAAGCTTTCTTT. It encodes CASQAGQGTNTEAFF. The V gene is TRBV11-2, the J gene TRBJ1-1; D is perhaps TRBD1 (5 bases). Trimming stripped 8 bases from V and 1 base from J, with 17 bases between. The length of the CDR3 is 15 residues. Germline V gene sequence: CDR1 SGHAT, CDR2 FQNNGV.

This sequence joins TRBV4-2 and TRBJ2-1; 16 bases agree with TRBD2. Trimming removed 3 bases from V and 4 bases from J; junction bases left unmatched: 0. The CDR3 has 16 residues. The germline gives CDR1 LGHNA, CDR2 YNFKEQ. CDR3 in amino acids: CASSQGLAGGYNEQFF. CDR3 bases: TGTGCCAGCAGCCAGGGACTAGCGGGGGGGTACAATGAGCAGTTCTTC.

The chain employs TRBV10-3 and TRBJ1-4; tentatively, D is TRBD1 (6 bases). CDR3 size: 16 residues. Germline loops: CDR1 ENHRY, CDR2 SYGVKD. The V and J ends lost 0 bases and 8 bases respectively, with 16 bases between them. The CDR3 sequence is CAISESTGGAKEKLFF. The CDR3 DNA is TGTGCCATCAGTGAGTCGACGGGGGGGGCAAAAGAAAAACTGTTTTTT.

This clone showed up just once. The J gene is TRBJ2-5, the V gene TRBV6-1, with D possibly matching TRBD2 (7 bases). Germline CDR1 and CDR2: MNHNS and SASEGT. The CDR3 runs to 14 residues. Trimming removed 5 bases at V and 1 base at J, with 11 bases between. CDR3 residues: CASSRGAGQETQYF. CDR3 sequence (DNA): TGTGCCAGCAGTCGGGGGGCGGGCCAAGAGACCCAGTACTTC.

The rearrangement uses TRBV7-2 and TRBJ2-2, with 8 nucleotides matching TRBD2. With 3 bases clipped from V and 7 bases from J, the junction kept 4 bases outside the gene matches. The CDR3 extends over 14 amino acids. CDR1 SGHTA and CDR2 FQGNSA come from the germline V gene. CDR3 sequence reads: CASSLLGGDGELFF. In DNA form, the CDR3 reads TGTGCCAGCAGCTTGCTCGGGGGGGACGGGGAGCTGTTTTTT.

This clone was picked up a small number of times. The chain has TRBV30 and TRBJ1-2, with a tentative D call TRBD1 (5 bases). Trimming stripped 2 bases from V and 4 bases from J, with 11 bases between. The germline CDR1 and CDR2 sequences are GTSNPN and SVGIG (reference sequence). There are 13 residues in the CDR3. The CDR3 reads CAWSSTGFYGYTF. The CDR3 region has the DNA TGTGCCTGGAGTTCTACAGGCTTCTATGGCTACACCTTC.

This clone was observed a few times. The chain combines TRBV5-4 with TRBJ2-5; D is unclear. Judging by the DNA end, TRBJ2-7 fits better; the J call may be wrong. CDR3 size: 11 residues. The V gene's germline CDR1 is SGHNT and CDR2 YYREEE (reference sequence). CDR3 region: CASSSSYEQYF. CDR3 in DNA: TGTGCCAGCAGCTCCTCCTACGAGCAGTACTTC.

The rearrangement links TRBV2 to TRBJ1-5, with 7 bases identical to TRBD1. Germline lookup yields CDR1 SNHLY and CDR2 FYNNEI. The CDR3 runs 14 residues. J lost 8 bases, V lost 4 bases, and 8 bases had no gene match. CDR3 DNA: TGTGCCAGCAGTGGAGAACAGGGGTTGGAGCCCCAGCATTTT. Protein sequence: CASSGEQGLEPQHF.

This chain joins TRBV7-2 and TRBJ2-1; the D is unclear. The V end lost 5 bases, the J end lost 4 bases, and 12 bases lay between the germline ends. In germline, CDR1 is SGHTA, CDR2 FQGNSA. The CDR3 is made up of 14 amino acids. The CDR3 sequence is CASSPDKTYNEQFF. The CDR3, as DNA: TGTGCCAGCAGCCCGGATAAGACATACAATGAGCAGTTCTTC.

The rearrangement joins TRBV6-1 to TRBJ2-7, with a tentative D call TRBD2 (7 bases). The CDR3 runs 15 residues. Trimming removed 2 bases at V and 3 bases at J, with 14 bases between. CDR1 is MNHNS and CDR2 is SASEGT in the germline V gene. The CDR3 bases are TGTGCCAGCAGTGAACCGGGGGGCGGCGTCTACGAGCAGTACTTC. Its protein is CASSEPGGGVYEQYF.

The rearrangement links TRBV7-9 to TRBJ2-1; unclear D gene. Trimming stripped 2 bases from V and 0 bases from J, with 5 bases between. This CDR3 spans 14 amino acids. Germline CDR1 SEHNR, CDR2 FQNEAQ (reference sequence). The CDR3 is CASSLTSSYNEQFF. In nucleotides, the CDR3 is TGTGCCAGCAGCTTAACCAGCTCCTACAATGAGCAGTTCTTC.